This T cell receptor (beta chain) was found in a study of T cells in Graves' hyperthyroidism and ophthalmopathy. Using RNA transcripts as the source, TCR beta CDR3 regions were amplified. TCR CDR3 regions were first amplified by RT-PCR with HTBI primers. TCRdb called the multiplex PCR reads again in MiXCR, with one record for every CDR3 protein. The table records under 650,000 distinct CDR3 sequences, under 20% of them present only once. An absence of ophthalmopathy progression within 18 months meant stable Graves' hyperthyroidism. Exclusion followed for patients with uncontrolled infection, other autoimmune disease, pregnancy or lactation. Clinical symptoms, serum thyroxine, TRAb, thyroid ultrasound and orbital computed tomography informed diagnoses. V lost 7 bases and J lost 0, with 10 bases in between. CDR1 and CDR2 (germline): MDHEN, SYDVKM. CDR3 length: 14 residues. This clonotype has ten or more counts.

This receptor was taken from a woman aged 30 to 39 with Graves' hyperthyroidism. Source material: blood. The V call is TRBV28, the J call TRBJ2-4, with D possibly matching TRBD2 (6 bases). The CDR3 coding sequence is TGTGCCAGCATCGGGGGACTAGCCAAAAACATTCAGTACTTC. It codes for CASIGGLAKNIQYF.